This TCR beta chain was identified during a study of PD-L1 blockade in urothelial cancer (dated by TCRdb to 2016 to 2017). The study in broad terms: All patients started therapy in about 2014 and received atezolizumab 1,200 mg intravenously every 3 weeks. Blood samples gave a median of about 140,000 T cells and 83,000 or so unique TCRs, with a median clonality of approximately 0.078. In the same patients who had TCR sequencing, pretreatment tumors also underwent whole exome sequencing and RNA sequencing. TCR sequencing covered pretreatment tumor samples and matched, serially collected peripheral blood taken before and after atezolizumab treatment. An ECOG performance status of 0 or 1 was recorded for the patients, and 0 to 3 prior chemotherapy regimens had been received by the patients. Roughly 10 patients reached durable clinical benefit, while 15 to 20 patients did not. Durable clinical benefit was defined as progression-free survival longer than 6 months, and TCR features were also tested against progression-free and overall survival. Twenty-five of 29 patients were males with bladder-origin urothelial cancer, and about 65% of the roughly 30 reported a prior smoking history. Somatic, immune and clinical correlates of response to PD-L1 blockade with atezolizumab in urothelial cancer were the focus of an exploratory multi-omic analysis. Around 29 patients had pretreatment blood TCR-seq, roughly 25 had at least one posttreatment blood collection, and roughly 25 had tumor TCR-seq. Blood samples were analyzed at two time points: 3 weeks after treatment start (second dose) and 6 weeks after treatment start. General study outcomes and caveats: Improved progression-free and overall survival was found to be associated with pretreatment peripheral blood TCR clonality below the median. Among patients with durable benefit, tumor-associated TCR clones showed greater expansion in peripheral blood 3 weeks after treatment started (n ≈ 23, p = 0.022). Because the sample size was small (n ≈ 30) and many exploratory analyses were performed, the results are intended to be hypothesis-generating.

Synthetic TCR analog templates were spiked into each PCR to estimate absolute template abundance from read counts. TCRbeta CDR3 regions were amplified from genomic DNA with bias-controlled V and J gene primers using the immunoSEQ assay. Rearranged TCRbeta segments were sequenced at approximately 20X coverage. In the original analysis: Sequencing errors were corrected by clustering, and CDR3s were annotated against IMGT so that V, D and J genes could be assigned. Downstream analyses used only productive TCRbeta rearrangements and left out out-of-frame or stop-codon sequences. Clonality was calculated as one minus the Shannon entropy normalized by the log of the number of unique productive sequences. Fisher's exact test with Benjamini-Hochberg correction, using a cutoff of adjusted p below 0.01, was how clones that differed between time points or between blood and tumor were identified. The table was pulled from immuneACCESS by TCRdb, which kept in-frame rearrangements only. Such tables lose some clones; where checked, under half of the loss comes from unresolved V genes, and the rest has no known cause. The V and J calls and clone size are taken from that table; D and trimming were inferred from the DNA. This sample gives roughly 87,000 clones in total; about 90% of them show up just once. The ten largest clones capture 4.5% to 7% of the sample.

CDR1 and CDR2, per the germline V gene, are MNHNS and SASEGT. The CDR3 spans 17 residues, from the cysteine through the phenylalanine. Left in the record is the CDR3 DNA by itself, 51 bases read in frame from the first base. The V end loses 2 bases and the J end loses 0 bases, and a stretch of 14 bases separates them. The cohort included 29 patients with locally advanced or metastatic urothelial carcinoma who were treated at Memorial Sloan Kettering on a trial protocol. Peripheral blood mononuclear cells were collected from each patient pretreatment and during treatment, giving between 1 and 8 total time points per patient. The Qiagen DNeasy Blood extraction kit was used to purify genomic DNA from total PBMCs and tumor samples. PBMCs were collected pretreatment and during treatment, and were isolated and stored as previously described. Of note for this clone: Its recognized antigen is unknown. Base-call qualities are not available, and no considerably larger clone is one nucleotide away.

The chain is encoded by TRBV6-1 joined to TRBJ2-1; tentative D gene TRBD2, with 5 bases matching. The receptor was derived from a woman aged 70-85 years with urothelial cancer. Sequenced here: PBMCs, sampled around atezolizumab (anti-PD-L1) treatment. The CDR3 is CASSEYLAQSSYNEQFF. The DNA is as follows: TGTGCCAGCAGTGAATACCTAGCCCAGAGCTCCTACAATGAGCAGTTCTTC.